Below are 14 T cell receptor beta chains sequenced from a single sample in a study of neurological immune-mediated disorders. MiXCR, applied by TCRdb to the 5' RACE reads, yields one record per CDR3 protein. The profile shows tens of thousands of distinct CDR3 sequences, about a tenth of them singletons. Sequencing used PBMCs. These receptors were taken from a woman between 35 and 50 years old with HTLV-1-associated myelopathy (HAM/TSP).

This clonotype was observed at least ten times. V is TRBV11-2 and J is TRBJ2-2, with D uncertain. Trimming took off 8 bases at V and 2 bases at J, with 6 bases between the two ends. This CDR3 region has 12 residues. CDR1 is SGHAT, CDR2 FQNNGV, per germline. In DNA, the CDR3 is TGTGCCAGCGGCCAAAACACCGGGGAGCTGTTTTTT. It translates to CASGQNTGELFF.

This clonotype showed up many times. The V and J genes are TRBV6-5 and TRBJ2-7, with TRBD1 as a possible D gene (6 bases). The germline V gene encodes CDR1 MNHEY and CDR2 SVGAGI. The V end was cut by 7 bases, the J end by 1 base, with 8 bases between. This CDR3 region has 12 residues. CDR3 residues: CASKGGSYEQYF. In DNA, the CDR3 is TGTGCCAGCAAAGGGGGATCCTACGAGCAGTACTTC.

This clonotype was seen ten or more times. This chain uses TRBV5-1 with TRBJ2-5; 7 nucleotides line up with TRBD2. The trim removed 6 bases at V and 1 base at J, leaving 18 bases unmatched. The CDR3 is 18 amino acids. CDR1 and CDR2 from the germline V gene are SGHRS and YFSETQ. The CDR3 spells CASTSGVLAGDPQETQYF. CDR3 in DNA: TGCGCCAGCACCTCGGGGGTTCTTGCGGGGGACCCCCAAGAGACCCAGTACTTC. Based on the CDR3 plus reference TRBV5-1 and TRBJ2-5, the full variable domain is KAGVTQTPRYLIKTRGQQVTLSCSPISGHRSVSWYQQTPGQGLQFLFEYFSETQRNKGNFPGRFSGRQFSNSRSEMNVSTLELGDSALYLCASTSGVLAGDPQETQYFGPGTRLLVL.

This clonotype was counted ten times or more. This sequence joins TRBV24-1 and TRBJ2-1; 11 nucleotides align to TRBD2. The CDR3 has 19 amino acids. The J segment lost 0 bases and the V segment lost 0 bases, leaving 6 bases of the junction unmatched. The germline V gene has CDR1 KGHDR and CDR2 SFDVKD. The CDR3 is CATSDLHSGTSGSYNEQFF. CDR3 in DNA: TGTGCCACCAGTGATTTGCACTCCGGGACTAGCGGCTCCTACAATGAGCAGTTCTTC.

This clonotype has ten or more counts. V usage is TRBV19 and J usage is TRBJ2-1; TRBD1 aligns across 7 bases. The germline CDR1 and CDR2 sequences are LNHDA and SQIVND (reference sequence). The V and J ends lost 4 bases and 4 bases, in that order; junction bases with no gene match: 7. The length of the CDR3 is 15 residues. The chain's CDR3 is CASSKGQSEYNEQFF. The CDR3 DNA sequence: TGTGCCAGTAGTAAGGGACAGAGTGAATACAATGAGCAGTTCTTC.

This clonotype has at least ten counts. This chain uses TRBV27 with TRBJ2-3, with 10 bases that match TRBD2. Losses at the gene ends were 3 bases for V and 2 bases for J; bases not matched to a gene: 5. This CDR3 has 16 amino acids. Looked up from germline, CDR1 is MNHEY and CDR2 is SMNVEV (reference sequence). DNA for the CDR3: TGTGCCAGCAGTTTGGCTAGCGGGGGAAACACAGATACGCAGTATTTT. It is translated as CASSLASGGNTDTQYF.

This clonotype was recorded many times. The chain joins TRBV5-4 to TRBJ2-1, with D tentatively TRBD1 (6 bases). Germline V gene data show CDR1 as SGHNT and CDR2 as YYREEE (reference sequence). CDR3 size: 16 residues. V was trimmed by 0 bases and J by 0 bases, leaving 10 bases between them. This CDR3 reads CASSLGQVSSYNEQFF. CDR3 coding DNA: TGTGCCAGCAGCTTGGGACAGGTTAGCTCCTACAATGAGCAGTTCTTC.

This clonotype was detected only a few times. This chain connects TRBV7-2 to TRBJ2-7; D perhaps matches TRBD2 (6 bases). Germline V CDR1 and CDR2: SGHTA, FQGNSA. The CDR3 length is 14 residues. V was pared by 1 base and J by 5 bases, with 12 bases between. DNA of the CDR3: TGTGCCAGCAGCTTAGTCCCGGGGGACCACGAGCAGTACTTC. It translates to CASSLVPGDHEQYF.

This clonotype was detected many times. The rearrangement joins TRBV20-1 to TRBJ2-4; D unclear. The germline V gene encodes CDR1 DFQATT and CDR2 SNEGSKA (reference sequence). The CDR3 sequence is 13 residues long. V gave up 0 bases and J gave up 0 bases, with 3 bases separating them. CDR3 amino acids: CSARELAKNIQYF. The CDR3 DNA reads as TGCAGTGCTAGAGAGCTAGCCAAAAACATTCAGTACTTC.

This clonotype was counted many times. This chain connects TRBV29-1 to TRBJ1-3; D perhaps matches TRBD1 (6 bases). V gave up 4 bases and J gave up 4 bases, with 8 bases separating them. The CDR3 extends over 12 amino acids. Looked up from germline, CDR1 is SQVTM and CDR2 is ANQGSEA. The chain's CDR3 is CSVGGGGNTIYF. The CDR3 DNA reads TGCAGCGTTGGAGGGGGGGGAAACACCATATATTTT.

This clonotype was detected ten times or more. The V and J genes are TRBV7-6 and TRBJ2-3, with 8 bases identical to TRBD2. Germline trimming cut 3 bases from V and 1 base from J; bases unmatched to any gene: 9. CDR1 is SGHVS and CDR2 is FNYEAQ in the germline V gene. The CDR3 runs to 17 residues. CDR3 coding DNA: TGTGCCAGCAGCTTTACTACGGGGGGGCCGGGCACAGATACGCAGTATTTT. Translating gives CASSFTTGGPGTDTQYF.

This clonotype was seen repeatedly, ten times or more. J is TRBJ1-1 and V is TRBV12-3 or TRBV12-4; the D gene is possibly TRBD1 (5 bases). The length of the CDR3 is 14 residues. V was pared by 8 bases and J by 1 base, with 14 bases between. CDR3 in DNA: TGTGCCAGCCAAACACGGGGGGGGAACACTGAAGCTTTCTTT. It yields the protein CASQTRGGNTEAFF.

This clonotype was picked up many times. The chain combines TRBV20-1 with TRBJ1-1; D gene ambiguous. The CDR3 covers 13 residues. V lost 3 bases and J 4 bases, leaving 12 bases between the germline ends. The germline gives CDR1 DFQATT, CDR2 SNEGSKA (reference sequence). The DNA for the CDR3 is TGCAGTGCTAGTTCGGCTGGGGTCACTGAAGCTTTCTTT. Protein: CSASSAGVTEAFF.

This clonotype was observed at least ten times. The gene calls are TRBV13 and TRBJ2-4; 8 bases map to TRBD1. V was clipped by 0 bases and J by 2 bases; unmatched bases: 3. In germline, CDR1 is PRHDT, CDR2 FYEKMQ (reference sequence). There are 16 residues in the CDR3. CDR3 sequence (DNA): TGTGCCAGCAGCTTAGGGCAGGGGGCGACCAAAAACATTCAGTACTTC. This codes for CASSLGQGATKNIQYF.